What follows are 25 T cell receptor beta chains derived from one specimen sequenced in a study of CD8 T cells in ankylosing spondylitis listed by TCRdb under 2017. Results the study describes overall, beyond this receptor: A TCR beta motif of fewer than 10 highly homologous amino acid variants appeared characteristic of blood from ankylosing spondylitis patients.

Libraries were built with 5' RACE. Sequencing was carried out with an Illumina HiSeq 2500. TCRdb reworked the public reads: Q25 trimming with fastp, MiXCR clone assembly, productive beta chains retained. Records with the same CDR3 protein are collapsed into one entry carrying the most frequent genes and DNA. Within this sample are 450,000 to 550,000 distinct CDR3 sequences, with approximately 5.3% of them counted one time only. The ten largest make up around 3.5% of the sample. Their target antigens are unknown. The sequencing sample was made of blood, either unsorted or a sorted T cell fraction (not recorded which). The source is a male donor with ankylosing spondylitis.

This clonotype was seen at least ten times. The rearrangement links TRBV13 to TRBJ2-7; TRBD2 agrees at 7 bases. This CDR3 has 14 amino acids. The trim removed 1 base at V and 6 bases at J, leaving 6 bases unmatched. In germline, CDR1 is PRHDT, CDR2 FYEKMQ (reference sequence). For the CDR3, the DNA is TGTGCCAGCAGCTTAGTTGCGGGAGCCGGCGAGCAGTACTTC. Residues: CASSLVAGAGEQYF.

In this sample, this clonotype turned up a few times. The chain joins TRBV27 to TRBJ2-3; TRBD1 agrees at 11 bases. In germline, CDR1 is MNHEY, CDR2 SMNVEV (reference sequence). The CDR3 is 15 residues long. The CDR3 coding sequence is TGTTGCACCCGGGACAGGGGGTTTGGGACAGATACGCAGTATTTT. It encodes CCTRDRGFGTDTQYF.

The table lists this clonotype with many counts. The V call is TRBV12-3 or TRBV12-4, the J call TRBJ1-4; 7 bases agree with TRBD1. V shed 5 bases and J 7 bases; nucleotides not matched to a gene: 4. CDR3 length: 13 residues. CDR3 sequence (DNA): TGTGCCAGCAGTCCGGACAGGACTGAAAAACTGTTTTTT. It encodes CASSPDRTEKLFF.

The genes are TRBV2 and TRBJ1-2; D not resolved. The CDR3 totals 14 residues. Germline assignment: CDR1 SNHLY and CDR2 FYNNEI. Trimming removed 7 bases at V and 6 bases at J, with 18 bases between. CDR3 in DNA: TGTGCCAGCATCCCCGACCTCAGGCGGGATGGCTACACCTTC. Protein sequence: CASIPDLRRDGYTF.

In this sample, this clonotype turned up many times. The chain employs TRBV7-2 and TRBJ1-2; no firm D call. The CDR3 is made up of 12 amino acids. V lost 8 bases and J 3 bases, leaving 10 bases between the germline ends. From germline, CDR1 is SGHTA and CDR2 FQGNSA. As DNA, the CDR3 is TGTGCCAGCGACGTGACGCACTATGGCTACACCTTC. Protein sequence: CASDVTHYGYTF. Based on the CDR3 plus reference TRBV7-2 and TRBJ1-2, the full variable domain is GAGVSQSPSNKVTEKGKDVELRCDPISGHTALYWYRQSLGQGLEFLIYFQGNSAPDKSGLPSDRFSAERTGGSVSTLTIQRTQQEDSAVYLCASDVTHYGYTFGSGTRLTVV.

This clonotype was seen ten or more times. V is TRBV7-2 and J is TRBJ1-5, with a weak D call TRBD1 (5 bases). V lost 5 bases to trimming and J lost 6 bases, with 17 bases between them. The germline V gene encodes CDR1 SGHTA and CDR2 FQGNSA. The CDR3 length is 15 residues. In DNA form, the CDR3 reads TGTGCCAGCAGCCCACCGGGCAGGGCTATTCAGCCCCAGCATTTT. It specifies CASSPPGRAIQPQHF.

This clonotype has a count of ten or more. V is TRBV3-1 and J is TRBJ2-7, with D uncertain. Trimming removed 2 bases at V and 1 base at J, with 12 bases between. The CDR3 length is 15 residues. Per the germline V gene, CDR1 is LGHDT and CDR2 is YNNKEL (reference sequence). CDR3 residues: CASSQTLRRSYEQYF. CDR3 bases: TGTGCCAGCAGCCAAACACTTAGAAGGTCCTACGAGCAGTACTTC.

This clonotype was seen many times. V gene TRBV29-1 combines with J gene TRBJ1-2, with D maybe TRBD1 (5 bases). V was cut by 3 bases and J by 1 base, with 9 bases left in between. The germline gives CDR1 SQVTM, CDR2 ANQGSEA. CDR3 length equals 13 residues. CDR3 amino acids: CSVELQGNYGYTF. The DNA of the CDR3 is TGCAGCGTTGAGCTCCAGGGTAACTATGGCTACACCTTC. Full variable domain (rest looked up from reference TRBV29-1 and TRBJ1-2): SAVISQKPSRDICQRGTSLTIQCQVDSQVTMMFWYRQQPGQSLTLIATANQGSEATYESGFVIDKFPISRPNLTFSTLTVSNMSPEDSSIYLCSVELQGNYGYTFGSGTRLTVV.

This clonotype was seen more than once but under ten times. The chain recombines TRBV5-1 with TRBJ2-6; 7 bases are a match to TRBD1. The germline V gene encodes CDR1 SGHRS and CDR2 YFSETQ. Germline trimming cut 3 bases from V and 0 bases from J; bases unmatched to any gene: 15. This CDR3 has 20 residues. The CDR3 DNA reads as TGCGCCAGCAGCTCGGTTACAGGGACAGCACTTACCTCTGGGGCCAACGTCCTGACTTTC. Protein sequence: CASSSVTGTALTSGANVLTF.

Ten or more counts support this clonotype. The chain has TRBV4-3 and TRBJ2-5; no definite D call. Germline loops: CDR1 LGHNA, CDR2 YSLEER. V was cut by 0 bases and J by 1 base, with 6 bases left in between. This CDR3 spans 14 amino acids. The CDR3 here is CASSQDLSQETQYF. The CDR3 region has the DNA TGCGCCAGCAGCCAAGATCTCAGCCAAGAGACCCAGTACTTC.

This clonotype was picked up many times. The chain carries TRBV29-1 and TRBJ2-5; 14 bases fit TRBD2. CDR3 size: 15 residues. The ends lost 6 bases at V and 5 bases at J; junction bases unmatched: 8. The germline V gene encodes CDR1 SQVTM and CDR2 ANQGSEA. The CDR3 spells CSVPTSGRAGETQYF. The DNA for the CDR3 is TGCAGCGTCCCGACTAGCGGGAGGGCCGGCGAGACCCAGTACTTC.

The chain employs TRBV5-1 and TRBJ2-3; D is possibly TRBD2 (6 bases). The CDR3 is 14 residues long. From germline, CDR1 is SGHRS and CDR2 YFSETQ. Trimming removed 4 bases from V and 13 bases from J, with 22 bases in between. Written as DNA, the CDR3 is TGCGCCAGCAGCCCACCCCATGGGGCGGGGAGAAAGTATTTT. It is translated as CASSPPHGAGRKYF.

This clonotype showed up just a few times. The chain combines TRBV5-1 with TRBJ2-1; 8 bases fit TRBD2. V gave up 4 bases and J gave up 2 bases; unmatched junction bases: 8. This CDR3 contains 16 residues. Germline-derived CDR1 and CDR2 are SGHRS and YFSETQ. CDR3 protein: CASSPDPGGTYNEQFF. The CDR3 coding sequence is TGCGCCAGCAGCCCGGACCCGGGGGGGACCTACAATGAGCAGTTCTTC.

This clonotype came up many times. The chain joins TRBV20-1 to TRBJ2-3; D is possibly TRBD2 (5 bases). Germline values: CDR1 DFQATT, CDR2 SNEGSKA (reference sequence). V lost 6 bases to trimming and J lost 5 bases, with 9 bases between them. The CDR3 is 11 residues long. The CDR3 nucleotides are TGCAGTGCCGAGGCGGGAGATACGCAGTATTTT. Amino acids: CSAEAGDTQYF.

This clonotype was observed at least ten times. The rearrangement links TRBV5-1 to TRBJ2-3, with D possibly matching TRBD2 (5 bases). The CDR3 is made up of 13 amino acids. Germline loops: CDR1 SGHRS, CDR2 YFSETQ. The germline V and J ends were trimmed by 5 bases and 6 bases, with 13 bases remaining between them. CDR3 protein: CASRADSTDTQYF. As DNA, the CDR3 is TGCGCCAGCAGGGCGGACTCTACTGATACGCAGTATTTT.

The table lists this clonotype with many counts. This chain's CDR3 is CASSLARADTQYF. The CDR3 nucleotides read TGTGCCAGCAGCTTAGCGCGGGCAGATACGCAGTATTTT. This chain links TRBV7-9 with TRBJ2-3, with a tentative D call TRBD2 (5 bases). V was trimmed by 0 bases and J by 4 bases, leaving 5 bases between them. CDR1 is SEHNR and CDR2 is FQNEAQ in the germline V gene (reference sequence). The CDR3 spans 13 residues. The variable domain in full, with the rest retrieved from reference TRBV7-9 and TRBJ2-3, is DTGVSQNPRHKITKRGQNVTFRCDPISEHNRLYWYRQTLGQGPEFLTYFQNEAQLEKSRLLSDRFSAERPKGSFSTLEIQRTEQGDSAMYLCASSLARADTQYFGPGTRLTVL.

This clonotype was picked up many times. CDR3 nucleotides: TGCGCCAGCAGAAGCGGGAGCGGCACCGGGGAGCTGTTTTTT. Its protein product is CASRSGSGTGELFF. The chain is built from TRBV5-1 and TRBJ2-2, with 8 bases matching TRBD2. The CDR3 is 14 residues long. The germline gives CDR1 SGHRS, CDR2 YFSETQ. The trim removed 5 bases at V and 4 bases at J, leaving 4 bases unmatched.

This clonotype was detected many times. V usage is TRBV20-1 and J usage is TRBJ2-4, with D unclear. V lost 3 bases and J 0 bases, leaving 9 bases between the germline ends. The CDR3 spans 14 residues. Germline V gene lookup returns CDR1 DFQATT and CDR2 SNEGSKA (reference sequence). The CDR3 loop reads CSASGILAKNIQYF. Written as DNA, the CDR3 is TGCAGTGCTAGTGGAATTCTAGCCAAAAACATTCAGTACTTC.

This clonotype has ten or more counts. The CDR3 loop is CASSLTGTDTEAFF. As DNA, the CDR3 is TGTGCCAGCAGCTTAACAGGGACGGACACTGAAGCTTTCTTT. The rearrangement links TRBV7-3 to TRBJ1-1; D is perhaps TRBD1 (5 bases). Trimming left V 0 bases short and J 3 bases short, with 8 bases between. Germline V gene sequence: CDR1 SGHTA, CDR2 FQGTGA. The CDR3 loop spans 14 amino acids. The full variable domain, its missing parts supplied by reference TRBV7-3 and TRBJ1-1, is GAGVSQTPSNKVTEKGKYVELRCDPISGHTALYWYRQSLGQGPEFLIYFQGTGAADDSGLPNDRFFAVRPEGSVSTLKIQRTERGDSAVYLCASSLTGTDTEAFFGQGTRLTVV.

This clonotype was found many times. The CDR3 loop reads CAISEEQGQTQYF. The CDR3 region has the DNA TGTGCCATCAGTGAAGAGCAGGGCCAGACCCAGTACTTC. The V gene is TRBV10-3, the J gene TRBJ2-5, with D tentatively TRBD1 (5 bases). This CDR3 spans 13 amino acids. Germline lookup yields CDR1 ENHRY and CDR2 SYGVKD. Trimming pared 3 bases from V and 6 bases from J, leaving 11 bases between.

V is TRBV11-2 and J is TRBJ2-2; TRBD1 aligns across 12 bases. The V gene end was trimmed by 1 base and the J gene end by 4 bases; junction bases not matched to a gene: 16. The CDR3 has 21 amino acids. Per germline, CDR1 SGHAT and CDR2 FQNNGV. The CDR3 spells CASSLGAVGQGAPRGTGELFF. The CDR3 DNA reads TGTGCCAGCAGCTTAGGGGCTGTGGGACAGGGGGCGCCCCGGGGCACCGGGGAGCTGTTTTTT.

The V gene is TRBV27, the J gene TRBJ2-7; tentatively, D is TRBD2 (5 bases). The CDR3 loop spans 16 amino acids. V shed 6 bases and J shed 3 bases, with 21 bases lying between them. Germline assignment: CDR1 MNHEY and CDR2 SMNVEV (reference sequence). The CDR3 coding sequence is TGTGCCAGCAGCCGGGGTGACACGACAATCCTCTACGAGCAGTACTTC. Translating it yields CASSRGDTTILYEQYF.

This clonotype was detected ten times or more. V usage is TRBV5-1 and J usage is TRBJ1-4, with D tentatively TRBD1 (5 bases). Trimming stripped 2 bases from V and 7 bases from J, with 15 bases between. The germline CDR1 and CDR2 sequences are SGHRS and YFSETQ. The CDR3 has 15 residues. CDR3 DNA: TGCGCCAGCAGCTTCGGCGGGACGGCGGGTGAAAAACTGTTTTTT. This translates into CASSFGGTAGEKLFF.

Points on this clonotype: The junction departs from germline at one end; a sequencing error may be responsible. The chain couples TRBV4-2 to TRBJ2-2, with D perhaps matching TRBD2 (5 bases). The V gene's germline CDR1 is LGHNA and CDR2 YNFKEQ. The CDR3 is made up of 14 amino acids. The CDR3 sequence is CASSPGQSTGVLFF. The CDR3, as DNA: TGTGCCAGCAGCCCTGGGCAATCGACCGGGGTGCTGTTTTTT.

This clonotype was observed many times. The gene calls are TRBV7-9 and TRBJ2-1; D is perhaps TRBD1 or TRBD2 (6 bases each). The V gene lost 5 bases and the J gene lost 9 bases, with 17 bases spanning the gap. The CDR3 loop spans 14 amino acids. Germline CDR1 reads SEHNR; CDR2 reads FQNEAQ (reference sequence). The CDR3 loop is CASSARQSGAEQFF. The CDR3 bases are TGTGCCAGCAGCGCAAGGCAATCGGGGGCTGAGCAGTTCTTC. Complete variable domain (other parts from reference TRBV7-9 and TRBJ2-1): DTGVSQNPRHKITKRGQNVTFRCDPISEHNRLYWYRQTLGQGPEFLTYFQNEAQLEKSRLLSDRFSAERPKGSFSTLEIQRTEQGDSAMYLCASSARQSGAEQFFGPGTRLTVL.